This TCR beta chain was found in a study of cytomegalovirus exposure and HLA in healthy donors. Study-level points and caveats: Association with HLA alleles at 0.05 false discovery rate was found for 15,000 or so TCR beta sequences in a later analysis.

Per the germline V gene, CDR1 is SNHLY and CDR2 is FYNNEI. The V and J ends lost 6 bases and 6 bases respectively, with 11 bases between them. The CDR3 covers 13 residues. About this clone itself: The antigen remains undetermined.

While unrecorded immune exposures were likely, the donors were nominally healthy when sampled. 60 Vbeta and 13 Jbeta primers were used in PCR. Assay used: immunoSEQ multiplex PCR; TCRdb lists only in-frame clones, some missing. The sample contains some 200,000 clones, approximately 78% of which appear only once. This receptor was taken from a woman aged 45-60 years in good health and CMV-seropositive. Sequencing was done on a sample of PBMCs. This chain joins TRBV2 and TRBJ2-2; D unresolved. In DNA, the CDR3 is TGTGCCAGCAGCCGATCAGGCGCCGGGGAGCTGTTTTTT. Amino acids: CASSRSGAGELFF.